This TCR beta chain was sequenced for a study of CD8+CD57+ T cells in acquired aplastic anemia. At the level of the study: When averaged, DNA from sorted CD4+ and CD8+ cells came to around 3.1 ug. Study-level results: Roughly 27 sequences, all CD8+ CDR3, were shared between patients and controls.

Template material for TCR beta VDJ and CDR3 profiling consisted of genomic DNA. MiXCR was run by TCRdb on the reads, yielding one entry per CDR3 protein. This table has over 150,000 distinct CDR3 sequences, roughly 49% appearing once. Comments on this clonotype: Its antigen remains unidentified.

Patients sequenced had flow cytometry evidence of CD8+CD57+ cell expansion. Every patient had severe acquired aplastic anemia. V was pared by 5 bases and J by 5 bases, with 5 bases of the junction left unmatched. Germline V lookup: CDR1 PRHDT, CDR2 FYEKMQ (reference sequence). This CDR3 is built from 13 residues. This TCR came from a human donor with aplastic anemia. What was sequenced was sorted CD4+, CD8+, or CD8+CD57+ T cells (not recorded which) from PBMCs. This chain links TRBV13 with TRBJ2-5; 7 bases align to TRBD2. The CDR3, as DNA: TGTGCCAGCAGCAAGGACGGGGGGGAGACCCAGTACTTC. It yields the protein CASSKDGGETQYF. Full variable domain (outside the CDR3, taken from reference TRBV13 and TRBJ2-5): AAGVIQSPRHLIKEKRETATLKCYPIPRHDTVYWYQQGPGQDPQFLISFYEKMQSDKGSIPDRFSAQQFSDYHSELNMSSLELGDSALYFCASSKDGGETQYFGPGTRLLVL.